One and the same sample provided the 17 T cell receptor beta chains below, sequenced in a study of T-cell reconstitution after alpha-beta-depleted transplantation in children (dated by TCRdb to about 2016). The protocol used for the library was PCR. The sequencer was an Illumina HiSeq 2500. TCR libraries were prepared with molecular barcoding, using unique molecular identifiers to normalize TCRbeta repertoire quantification. TCRdb itself trimmed the public reads at Q25 with fastp, ran MiXCR and retained productive beta chains. Rows with one shared CDR3 protein collapse into an entry with the most common genes and DNA. The sample data list over 550,000 distinct CDR3 sequences, and roughly 10% of these were observed just once. In total, the top ten clones hold about 4.3% of the sample. The specimen comprised PBMCs from the stem cell graft donor, sampled from the stem cell graft. These receptors were collected from a human donor who donated a stem cell graft to a child with acute myeloid leukemia.

There are a few counts of this clonotype. This sequence joins TRBV7-2 and TRBJ2-3; D is perhaps TRBD1 (5 bases). Germline lookup yields CDR1 SGHTA and CDR2 FQGNSA. The CDR3 covers 12 residues. V lost 6 bases, J lost 10 bases, and 14 bases lay in between. In nucleotides, the CDR3 is TGTGCCAGCAGTTTTGACAGATGGGCGCAGTATTTT. Protein sequence: CASSFDRWAQYF.

This clonotype occurred many times. The chain combines TRBV12-3 or TRBV12-4 with TRBJ2-2; 7 positions agree with TRBD2. This CDR3 comprises 15 residues. V lost 5 bases and J lost 1; bases outside the gene matches: 4. CDR3 loop: CASSPGTKNTGELFF. The CDR3 nucleotides read TGTGCCAGCAGTCCTGGGACTAAGAACACCGGGGAGCTGTTTTTT.

The gene calls are TRBV7-9 and TRBJ2-1; tentatively, D is TRBD2 (6 bases). The CDR3 spans 15 residues. V lost 7 bases to trimming and J lost 5 bases, with 18 bases between them. Germline CDR1 reads SEHNR; CDR2 reads FQNEAQ (reference sequence). CDR3 DNA: TGTGCCAGCACCTCTAGCGTGGGGGAAGACAATGAGCAGTTCTTC. Protein: CASTSSVGEDNEQFF.

This clonotype has more than one count but fewer than ten. This chain uses TRBV20-1 with TRBJ2-7; a possible D gene is TRBD1 (5 bases). Looked up from germline, CDR1 is DFQATT and CDR2 is SNEGSKA (reference sequence). Trimming removed 1 base from V and 2 bases from J, with 12 bases in between. The CDR3 length is 14 residues. CDR3 bases: TGCAGTGCTAGAGCGAGCAGGGCCCCCTACGAGCAGTACTTC. Translating it yields CSARASRAPYEQYF.

This clonotype was recorded many times. This CDR3 reads CSVGFARGGSSYEQYF. The DNA for the CDR3 is TGCAGCGTGGGCTTTGCCCGGGGAGGGAGCTCCTACGAGCAGTACTTC. This chain links TRBV29-1 with TRBJ2-7, with 7 bases aligning to TRBD2. V lost 6 bases, J lost 0 bases, and 14 bases stayed unmatched. The CDR3 spans 16 residues. Per germline, CDR1 SQVTM and CDR2 ANQGSEA.

In its sample, this clonotype was seen many times. The chain combines TRBV20-1 with TRBJ2-7; possibly TRBD1 for D (5 bases). This CDR3 comprises 13 residues. CDR1 and CDR2 (germline): DFQATT, SNEGSKA (reference sequence). V was shortened by 4 bases and J by 2 bases, with 12 bases between the two germline ends. The CDR3, as DNA: TGCAGTGCTACAGGGCTCCAGACCTACGAGCAGTACTTC. Translated: CSATGLQTYEQYF.

Many counts were recorded for this clonotype. The chain uses TRBV7-2 and TRBJ2-1, with TRBD2 as a possible D gene (5 bases). V lost 4 bases and J 3 bases, leaving 10 bases between the germline ends. There are 14 residues in the CDR3. Germline V gene data show CDR1 as SGHTA and CDR2 as FQGNSA. The CDR3, as DNA: TGTGCCAGCAGCTGGCCCCGGGACTACAATGAGCAGTTCTTC. Its protein is CASSWPRDYNEQFF.

This clonotype was seen a handful of times. V usage is TRBV12-3 or TRBV12-4 and J usage is TRBJ2-3; no reliable D call. V lost 8 bases and J 7 bases, leaving 19 bases between the germline ends. The CDR3 consists of 14 residues. The CDR3 nucleotides are TGTGCCAGCGGCGACCGGGCCTTCGGGCATACGCAGTATTTT. Its translation: CASGDRAFGHTQYF.

The genes are TRBV4-3 and TRBJ2-1; maybe TRBD2 (6 bases). Per the germline V gene, CDR1 is LGHNA and CDR2 is YSLEER. This CDR3 is 16 amino acids long. With 3 bases removed from V and 0 bases from J, the gap between germline ends came to 12 bases. CDR3 sequence: CASSQGSGFSYNEQFF. In DNA form, the CDR3 reads TGCGCCAGCAGCCAGGGTAGCGGATTCTCCTACAATGAGCAGTTCTTC.

This clonotype turned up a few times. The rearrangement joins TRBV4-2 to TRBJ1-4; the D gene is possibly TRBD1 (5 bases). The germline gives CDR1 LGHNA, CDR2 YNFKEQ. The CDR3 runs to 15 residues. The ends were cut back, 4 bases at V and 8 bases at J, with 17 bases in the middle. CDR3 DNA: TGTGCCAGCAGCCCGAGGGACTCCATGGGGGAAAAACTGTTTTTT. This encodes CASSPRDSMGEKLFF.

A few counts support this clonotype. J is TRBJ2-1 and V is TRBV10-3; 8 nucleotides align to TRBD2. V was pared by 4 bases and J by 5 bases, with 4 bases of the junction left unmatched. This CDR3 has 14 residues. Germline values: CDR1 ENHRY, CDR2 SYGVKD. In DNA form, the CDR3 reads TGTGCCATCAGTGCGGTAGCGGGGAACAATGAGCAGTTCTTC. Its protein product is CAISAVAGNNEQFF.

This clonotype was observed many times. This chain joins TRBV7-2 and TRBJ1-2; the D gene is possibly TRBD1 (5 bases). Between the trimmed V and J ends, which lost 5 bases and 5 bases, there was a span of 21 bases. This CDR3 contains 16 residues. Germline lookup yields CDR1 SGHTA and CDR2 FQGNSA. CDR3 region: CASSIRGGGNQYGYTF. For the CDR3, the DNA is TGTGCCAGCAGCATTAGGGGCGGGGGGAATCAGTATGGCTACACCTTC. Looking up the rest from reference TRBV7-2 and TRBJ1-2 gives the full variable domain: GAGVSQSPSNKVTEKGKDVELRCDPISGHTALYWYRQSLGQGLEFLIYFQGNSAPDKSGLPSDRFSAERTGGSVSTLTIQRTQQEDSAVYLCASSIRGGGNQYGYTFGSGTRLTVV.

V usage is TRBV2 and J usage is TRBJ1-1; 8 positions agree with TRBD1. The CDR3 loop spans 14 amino acids. V shed 9 bases, J shed 1 base, and the junction held 7 bases outside the gene matches. Per the germline V gene, CDR1 is SNHLY and CDR2 is FYNNEI. CDR3 nucleotides: TGTGCCAGATCCGGACAGGGAACGAACACTGAAGCTTTCTTT. This translates into CARSGQGTNTEAFF.

V and J are TRBV5-1 and TRBJ1-5; D is uncertain. Germline CDR1 and CDR2: SGHRS and YFSETQ. The CDR3 is made up of 14 amino acids. Trimming shortened V by 0 bases and J by 9 bases, and 13 bases separated the two germline ends. For the CDR3, the DNA is TGCGCCAGCAGCTTGGATGACGGCGGAAGGCCCCAGCATTTT. Residues: CASSLDDGGRPQHF.

In this sample, this clonotype turned up many times. This chain connects TRBV4-2 to TRBJ1-5; TRBD1 might be the D (5 bases). This CDR3 comprises 16 residues. Trimming stripped 0 bases from V and 1 base from J, with 10 bases between. Germline lookup yields CDR1 LGHNA and CDR2 YNFKEQ. The CDR3 DNA follows: TGTGCCAGCAGCCAAGATCCCGGGGCGAGCAATCAGCCCCAGCATTTT. Residues: CASSQDPGASNQPQHF.

This sequence joins TRBV12-3 or TRBV12-4 and TRBJ2-4; D uncertain. Trimming cost V 11 bases and J 3 bases, with 11 bases left between them. The CDR3 contains 12 residues. The CDR3 spells CAFCTDKNIQYF. The CDR3 nucleotides are TGTGCCTTCTGCACCGACAAAAACATTCAGTACTTC.

The table lists this clonotype with many counts. The chain couples TRBV29-1 to TRBJ2-1; tentatively, D is TRBD2 (7 bases). Germline V gives CDR1 SQVTM, CDR2 ANQGSEA. The CDR3 runs 14 residues. V lost 7 bases to trimming and J lost 0 bases, with 13 bases between them. The CDR3 sequence is CSGGGQSSYNEQFF. In DNA form, the CDR3 reads TGCAGCGGGGGGGGCCAGAGCTCCTACAATGAGCAGTTCTTC.